Below are 26 T cell receptor beta chains sequenced from a single sample in a study of blood T cell repertoires in COVID-19. Sequencing was performed with immunoSEQ multiplex PCR; in TCRdb, only in-frame clones are kept and a portion is missing. The sample has roughly 180,000 clones, roughly 84% seen once. Sequenced: PBMCs or T cells enriched from blood (not recorded which). These TCRs come from a man in his sixties who had recovered from COVID-19.

This chain links TRBV27 with TRBJ1-4, with 12 positions matching TRBD1. Germline V lookup: CDR1 MNHEY, CDR2 SMNVEV (reference sequence). Trimming removed 6 bases from V and 8 bases from J; junction bases left unmatched: 10. The CDR3 has 16 amino acids. The CDR3 nucleotides are TGTGCCAGCAGCCCCGGGACAGGGGGCGCGTACGAAAAACTGTTTTTT. Its protein is CASSPGTGGAYEKLFF.

In its sample, this clone was seen once. The chain combines TRBV5-4 with TRBJ2-3; TRBD1 aligns across 8 bases. The germline V gene encodes CDR1 SGHNT and CDR2 YYREEE (reference sequence). The length of the CDR3 is 16 residues. V lost 6 bases to trimming and J lost 5 bases; unmatched junction nucleotides: 14. The CDR3 DNA reads as TGTGCCAGCAACCGTGGAGGGCCAGGGGGCTTAGATACGCAGTATTTT. Translating it yields CASNRGGPGGLDTQYF.

J is TRBJ1-5 and V is TRBV19; TRBD1 matches 9 bases. V was pared by 9 bases and J by 5 bases, with 5 bases of the junction left unmatched. The CDR3 loop spans 13 amino acids. The germline gives CDR1 LNHDA, CDR2 SQIVND (reference sequence). The CDR3 coding sequence is TGTGCCAGCAGGGGACAGGGATATCAGCCCCAGCATTTT. It is translated as CASRGQGYQPQHF.

The chain uses TRBV19 and TRBJ1-5, with D possibly being TRBD1 (5 bases). V lost 2 bases and J lost 7, with 15 bases in between. The germline V gene has CDR1 LNHDA and CDR2 SQIVND (reference sequence). This CDR3 has 15 residues. CDR3: CASSISGDPGQPQHF. For the CDR3, the DNA is TGTGCCAGTAGTATATCGGGGGACCCAGGGCAGCCCCAGCATTTT.

The chain employs TRBV5-8 and TRBJ2-7, with TRBD2 as a possible D gene (5 bases). The CDR3 is 13 amino acids. Germline assignment: CDR1 SGHTS and CDR2 YDEGEE. Trimming stripped 5 bases from V and 3 bases from J, with 12 bases between. Here the CDR3 reads CASRKYGIYEQYF. The CDR3, as DNA: TGTGCCAGCAGGAAATACGGGATCTACGAGCAGTACTTC.

The rearrangement links TRBV3-1 (or the pseudogene TRBV3-2) to TRBJ1-4; 8 bases match TRBD1. The CDR3 is made up of 14 amino acids. The V segment lost 4 bases and the J segment 8 bases; nucleotides outside the gene matches: 6. Germline V gene data show CDR1 as LGHDT and CDR2 as YNNKEL (reference sequence). The CDR3 DNA sequence: TGTGCCAGCAGCCCAGGGGGCGTTGAAGAAAAACTGTTTTTT. Its translation is CASSPGGVEEKLFF.

The CDR3 region is CASSWTSGRVGNEQFF. CDR3 nucleotide sequence: TGTGCCAGCAGCTGGACTAGCGGGAGGGTTGGGAATGAGCAGTTCTTC. This sequence joins TRBV11-2 and TRBJ2-1; 15 bases are a match to TRBD2. V dropped 4 bases and J dropped 7; count of bases not matched to a gene: 5. The CDR3 is made up of 16 amino acids. Germline CDR1 and CDR2: SGHAT and FQNNGV. Variable domain in full (rest from reference TRBV11-2 and TRBJ2-1): EAGVAQSPRYKIIEKRQSVAFWCNPISGHATLYWYQQILGQGPKLLIQFQNNGVVDDSQLPKDRFSAERLKGVDSTLKIQPAKLEDSAVYLCASSWTSGRVGNEQFFGPGTRLTVL.

The chain has TRBV30 and TRBJ1-6, with 8 bases lining up with TRBD1. The length of the CDR3 is 14 residues. CDR1 and CDR2 from the germline V gene are GTSNPN and SVGIG (reference sequence). V dropped 7 bases and J dropped 6; count of bases not matched to a gene: 8. CDR3 in DNA: TGTGCCTACGACAGGGGCCCCCTTAATTCACCCCTCCACTTT. It codes for CAYDRGPLNSPLHF.

The chain has TRBV2 and TRBJ2-3; TRBD1 matches 7 bases. Per the germline V gene, CDR1 is SNHLY and CDR2 is FYNNEI. The CDR3 contains 16 residues. J was trimmed by 1 base and V by 9 bases; bases with no gene match: 13. The CDR3 DNA reads TGTGCCAGTGTGAAAGCCGGGACAGTGGGCACAGATACGCAGTATTTT. Encoded protein: CASVKAGTVGTDTQYF.

The chain carries TRBV7-8 and TRBJ1-1, with a tentative D call TRBD1 (6 bases). Germline assignment: CDR1 SGHVS and CDR2 FQNEAQ. The CDR3 is 14 amino acids. Trimming cost V 5 bases and J 0 bases, with 10 bases left between them. The CDR3 sequence is CASSETGLNTEAFF. In DNA form, the CDR3 reads TGTGCCAGCAGCGAGACAGGTCTGAACACTGAAGCTTTCTTT.

This clone was detected only a few times. This chain links TRBV7-2 with TRBJ1-5, with TRBD1 as a possible D gene (6 bases). The CDR3 sequence is 15 residues long. Germline lookup yields CDR1 SGHTA and CDR2 FQGNSA. V lost 1 base to trimming and J lost 7 bases, with 14 bases between them. The CDR3 nucleotides are TGTGCCAGCAGCTTAGGGGGCGGGGGCGCCCAGCCCCAGCATTTT. Amino acid sequence: CASSLGGGGAQPQHF.

This clone has a handful of counts. This sequence joins TRBV5-6 and TRBJ2-3, with a possible D match to TRBD2 (6 bases). The germline gives CDR1 SGHDT, CDR2 YYEEEE. The length of the CDR3 is 14 residues. The V end was cut by 3 bases, the J end by 6 bases, with 14 bases between. CDR3 loop: CASSSLASVDTQYF. The DNA for the CDR3 is TGTGCCAGCAGCTCCTTAGCTAGCGTCGATACGCAGTATTTT. The whole variable domain, remainder taken from reference TRBV5-6 and TRBJ2-3, is DAGVTQSPTHLIKTRGQQVTLRCSPKSGHDTVSWYQQALGQGPQFIFQYYEEEERQRGNFPDRFSGHQFPNYSSELNVNALLLGDSALYLCASSSLASVDTQYFGPGTRLTVL.

The rearrangement links TRBV7-9 to TRBJ2-7, with 8 bases aligning to TRBD2. This CDR3 contains 13 residues. Per the germline V gene, CDR1 is SEHNR and CDR2 is FQNEAQ (reference sequence). The V segment lost 7 bases and the J segment 7 bases; nucleotides outside the gene matches: 9. The CDR3 loop is CASKPRGGEEQYF. The CDR3 nucleotides read TGTGCCAGCAAACCCCGGGGGGGAGAGGAGCAGTACTTC.

The chain has TRBV5-4 and TRBJ2-7; 12 bases line up with TRBD2. Germline assignment: CDR1 SGHNT and CDR2 YYREEE (reference sequence). There are 15 residues in the CDR3. V lost 4 bases and J lost 7; bases outside the gene matches: 9. In nucleotides, the CDR3 is TGTGCCAGCAGCGCGACTAGCGGGAGATCCGGTGAGCAGTACTTC. Translated: CASSATSGRSGEQYF.

This rearrangement joins TRBV6-2 or TRBV6-3 to TRBJ2-1; D might be TRBD2 (5 bases). V dropped 5 bases and J dropped 0 bases, with 11 bases sitting between them. There are 15 residues in the CDR3. CDR1 and CDR2 from the germline V gene are MNHEY and SVGEGT. The DNA of the CDR3 is TGTGCCAGCAGTCACGGGGAGAGCTCCTACAATGAGCAGTTCTTC. The encoded protein is CASSHGESSYNEQFF.

The rearrangement uses TRBV5-5 and TRBJ1-5, with a tentative D call TRBD1 (6 bases). Germline CDR1 reads SGHKS; CDR2 reads YYEKEE (reference sequence). The CDR3 loop spans 15 amino acids. V was trimmed by 0 bases and J by 0 bases, leaving 7 bases between them. DNA for the CDR3: TGTGCCAGCAGCTTGGGACAGGCTAGCAATCAGCCCCAGCATTTT. Protein sequence: CASSLGQASNQPQHF.

The chain uses TRBV6-1 and TRBJ2-1, with a tentative D call TRBD1 (6 bases). The CDR3 has 15 amino acids. From germline, CDR1 is MNHNS and CDR2 SASEGT. V was cut by 0 bases and J by 7 bases, with 13 bases left in between. The CDR3 coding sequence is TGTGCCAGCAGTGAAGCGTCAGGGGCTGGGAATGAGCAGTTCTTC. Encoded protein: CASSEASGAGNEQFF.

V and J are TRBV5-1 and TRBJ2-2; 8 bases align to TRBD2. Germline CDR1 is SGHRS and CDR2 is YFSETQ. The CDR3 totals 18 residues. V lost 0 bases to trimming and J lost 6 bases; unmatched junction nucleotides: 13. The CDR3 protein is CASSLAGQRGIGAGELFF. CDR3 coding DNA: TGCGCCAGCAGCTTGGCCGGGCAGCGGGGGATAGGCGCCGGGGAGCTGTTTTTT.

V is TRBV4-1 and J is TRBJ1-5, with 9 bases identical to TRBD1. The CDR3 has 16 amino acids. The ends lost 3 bases at V and 2 bases at J; junction bases unmatched: 5. Germline CDR1 and CDR2: MGHRA and YSYEKL. CDR3 nucleotide sequence: TGCGCCAGCAGCCAGGGACAGGGCTTGGGCAATCAGCCCCAGCATTTT. The encoded protein is CASSQGQGLGNQPQHF.

The chain carries TRBV27 and TRBJ1-5; the D gene is possibly TRBD1 (5 bases). The germline gives CDR1 MNHEY, CDR2 SMNVEV (reference sequence). Between the trimmed V and J ends, which lost 2 bases and 2 bases, there was a span of 10 bases. This CDR3 is built from 15 residues. The CDR3 coding sequence is TGTGCCAGCAGTTTAGCGCCCAGGGGCAATCAGCCCCAGCATTTT. Amino acid sequence: CASSLAPRGNQPQHF.

The V call is TRBV28, the J call TRBJ1-1; maybe TRBD1 (5 bases). The ends were cut back, 6 bases at V and 0 bases at J, with 14 bases in the middle. Per germline, CDR1 MDHEN and CDR2 SYDVKM. The length of the CDR3 is 15 residues. The CDR3 nucleotides are TGTGCCAGCAGCACCGGGGGGGTCATGAACACTGAAGCTTTCTTT. Translated: CASSTGGVMNTEAFF.

CDR3 DNA sequence: TGTGCCAGCAGCTTAATCAGAGGGGGTAATTCACCCCTCCACTTT. This sequence encodes CASSLIRGGNSPLHF. The J gene is TRBJ1-6, the V gene TRBV11-2; tentative D call: TRBD1 (6 bases). From germline, CDR1 is SGHAT and CDR2 FQNNGV. This CDR3 contains 15 residues. The V end was cut by 2 bases, the J end by 6 bases, with 11 bases between.

The chain employs TRBV13 and TRBJ1-3; 7 nucleotides match TRBD1. In germline, CDR1 is PRHDT, CDR2 FYEKMQ (reference sequence). The ends lost 5 bases at V and 2 bases at J; junction bases unmatched: 3. This CDR3 has 14 amino acids. Here the CDR3 DNA reads TGTGCCAGCAGCGGCGGGACAGCTGGAAACACCATATATTTT. Its protein is CASSGGTAGNTIYF.

CDR3 amino acids: CASSIGTGGYTF. CDR3 coding DNA: TGTGCCAGTAGTATCGGGACAGGTGGCTACACCTTC. The genes are TRBV19 and TRBJ1-2; 8 bases line up with TRBD1. The CDR3 is 12 amino acids. Germline V gives CDR1 LNHDA, CDR2 SQIVND (reference sequence). Trimming took 3 bases from V and 7 from J; bases not matched to a gene: 1.

The CDR3 nucleotides read TGTGCCAGCAGCTTAGTCGCAGGCGCTAATGAAAAACTGTTTTTT. This encodes CASSLVAGANEKLFF. The chain uses TRBV7-2 and TRBJ1-4, with D unclear. CDR1 and CDR2 from the germline V gene are SGHTA and FQGNSA. CDR3 size: 15 residues. V gave up 1 base and J gave up 3 bases, with 9 bases separating them.

J is TRBJ1-2 and V is TRBV6-5; D is possibly TRBD1 (6 bases). Trimming pared 2 bases from V and 8 bases from J, leaving 12 bases between. Germline V gene lookup returns CDR1 MNHEY and CDR2 SVGAGI. The CDR3 has 13 residues. DNA of the CDR3: TGTGCCAGCAGTTACCGGGGGGCGAGCGGCTACACCTTC. Protein product: CASSYRGASGYTF.